Following are 22 T cell receptor beta chains from one sample sequenced in a study of blood T cell repertoires in COVID-19. Some clones are missing from TCRdb's copy, which holds only in-frame ones; the method was immunoSEQ multiplex PCR. The table records about 250,000 clones, around nine tenths of them present only once. The sample consisted of peripheral blood. The receptor set was obtained from a woman between 55 and 75 years old who had recovered from COVID-19.

The chain links TRBV11-3 to TRBJ2-7; D ambiguous. The CDR3 totals 13 residues. The germline V and J ends were trimmed by 0 bases and 7 bases, with 10 bases remaining between them. Germline V gene data show CDR1 as SGHNT and CDR2 as YENEEA. The CDR3 nucleotides read TGTGCCAGCAGCTTAGATAGGATGAGGGAGCAGTACTTC. Translating it yields CASSLDRMREQYF.

This chain uses TRBV3-1 (or the pseudogene TRBV3-2) with TRBJ2-3; 8 bases agree with TRBD2. The CDR3 has 14 amino acids. Looked up from germline, CDR1 is LGHDT and CDR2 is YNNKEL (reference sequence). V was pared by 1 base and J by 7 bases, with 4 bases of the junction left unmatched. In DNA form, the CDR3 reads TGTGCCAGCAGCCAAGCGGGGGGGCTAAATACGCAGTATTTT. Translated, it gives CASSQAGGLNTQYF.

The gene calls are TRBV5-1 and TRBJ1-3, with TRBD1 as a possible D gene (5 bases). The ends were cut back, 3 bases at V and 0 bases at J, with 16 bases in the middle. The germline V gene encodes CDR1 SGHRS and CDR2 YFSETQ. This CDR3 is built from 17 residues. CDR3 protein: CASSSVSGFYSGNTIYF. The DNA of the CDR3 is TGCGCCAGCAGCTCAGTGTCAGGGTTTTACTCTGGAAACACCATATATTTT. Full variable domain (missing parts from reference TRBV5-1 and TRBJ1-3): KAGVTQTPRYLIKTRGQQVTLSCSPISGHRSVSWYQQTPGQGLQFLFEYFSETQRNKGNFPGRFSGRQFSNSRSEMNVSTLELGDSALYLCASSSVSGFYSGNTIYFGEGSWLTVV.

A word on this clone: Relative to the germline gene, one junction end is altered; a read error may explain this. J is TRBJ2-7 and V is TRBV4-1, with TRBD2 matching 13 bases. CDR1 and CDR2 (germline): MGHRA, YSYEKL. CDR3 length: 13 residues. The CDR3 reads CASSLGTSGAAHF. The CDR3, as DNA: TGCGCCAGCAGCCTGGGGACTAGCGGGGCGGCGCACTTC.

The CDR3 DNA reads as TGTGCCAGCAGCCCGCAGACAACAGGGAGCTCCTATAATTCACCCCTCCACTTT. This codes for CASSPQTTGSSYNSPLHF. V gene TRBV7-8 combines with J gene TRBJ1-6; TRBD1 might be the D (6 bases). The CDR3 is 18 amino acids. CDR1 SGHVS and CDR2 FQNEAQ come from the germline V gene. Trimming pared 5 bases from V and 0 bases from J, leaving 17 bases between.

The V gene is TRBV6-2 or TRBV6-3, the J gene TRBJ1-1, with 9 bases that match TRBD1. J lost 10 bases, V lost 3 bases, and 9 bases had no gene match. This CDR3 is built from 14 residues. Germline loops: CDR1 MNHEY, CDR2 SVGEGT. In nucleotides, the CDR3 is TGTGCCAGCAGTTATCTAGACAGGGGGATCGGAGCTTTCTTT. Translating gives CASSYLDRGIGAFF.

The chain has TRBV7-8 and TRBJ1-4; D might be TRBD1 (6 bases). With 0 bases removed from V and 6 bases from J, the gap between germline ends came to 17 bases. This CDR3 is built from 17 residues. Per the germline V gene, CDR1 is SGHVS and CDR2 is FQNEAQ. CDR3: CASSLARGRGVDEKLFF. The CDR3 DNA reads as TGTGCCAGCAGCTTAGCCAGGGGAAGGGGCGTGGATGAAAAACTGTTTTTT.

V and J are TRBV7-9 and TRBJ2-7; perhaps TRBD2 as D (7 bases). Germline V gene sequence: CDR1 SEHNR, CDR2 FQNEAQ (reference sequence). This CDR3 is 18 amino acids long. With 2 bases removed from V and 1 base from J, the gap between germline ends came to 21 bases. The chain's CDR3 is CASSLLPPGRGASYEQYF. CDR3 nucleotide sequence: TGTGCCAGCAGCTTATTACCCCCAGGGAGGGGGGCGTCCTACGAGCAGTACTTC.

The V call is TRBV18, the J call TRBJ1-5, with no clear D. Trimming took 5 bases from V and 6 from J, leaving 17 bases between them. The CDR3 runs 15 residues. Germline V lookup: CDR1 KGHSH, CDR2 LQKENI. CDR3 coding DNA: TGTGCCAGCTCAGGAGGGAGAGGCAGCGCTCAGCCCCAGCATTTT. Its protein is CASSGGRGSAQPQHF.

The V gene is TRBV10-3, the J gene TRBJ2-2; D is undetermined. Germline CDR1 reads ENHRY; CDR2 reads SYGVKD. Trimming left V 8 bases short and J 3 bases short, with 10 bases between. The CDR3 has 13 amino acids. The chain's CDR3 is CAISRTDTGELFF. The CDR3 DNA sequence: TGTGCCATCTCTAGAACCGACACCGGGGAGCTGTTTTTT.

This sequence joins TRBV20-1 and TRBJ1-3; tentative D call: TRBD1 (5 bases). Germline CDR1 reads DFQATT; CDR2 reads SNEGSKA (reference sequence). Trimming left V 3 bases short and J 4 bases short, with 16 bases between. This CDR3 region has 15 residues. CDR3 residues: CSASDQRTPGNTIYF. DNA for the CDR3: TGCAGTGCTAGTGACCAGAGGACACCCGGAAACACCATATATTTT.

The genes are TRBV9 and TRBJ2-5; 10 nucleotides line up with TRBD2. This CDR3 comprises 16 residues. V lost 4 bases and J lost 4; bases outside the gene matches: 10. From germline, CDR1 is SGDLS and CDR2 YYNGEE. CDR3 in DNA: TGTGCCAGCAGCCCGGGAGCGGGGGGGGGTGTAGAGACCCAGTACTTC. It specifies CASSPGAGGGVETQYF.

The chain has TRBV24-1 and TRBJ1-2; D perhaps matches TRBD1 (6 bases). The CDR3 has 11 residues. V lost 4 bases to trimming and J lost 7 bases, with 6 bases between them. CDR1 is KGHDR and CDR2 is SFDVKD in the germline V gene. The CDR3 DNA reads TGTGCCACCAGTGAGGGGGCTGGCTACACCTTC. The encoded protein is CATSEGAGYTF.

A few counts support this clone. The J gene is TRBJ1-3, the V gene TRBV3-1 (or the pseudogene TRBV3-2), with D uncertain. This CDR3 has 14 amino acids. CDR1 is LGHDT and CDR2 is YNNKEL in the germline V gene (reference sequence). Deletions cut 6 bases from V and 0 bases from J, with 9 bases between. The CDR3 is CASRPKSSGNTIYF. The CDR3 DNA reads as TGTGCCAGCAGACCTAAGAGCTCTGGAAACACCATATATTTT.

The V call is TRBV7-3, the J call TRBJ2-5; the match to TRBD2 covers 7 bases. Germline V CDR1 and CDR2: SGHTA, FQGTGA. The CDR3 loop spans 15 amino acids. After removal of 1 base from V and 3 bases from J, the junction contained 5 bases not matched to a gene. CDR3 loop: CASSLIGLEEETQYF. Written as DNA, the CDR3 is TGTGCCAGCAGCTTAATAGGACTAGAGGAAGAGACCCAGTACTTC.

The chain couples TRBV18 to TRBJ1-5; 7 bases match TRBD1. V lost 2 bases to trimming and J lost 3 bases; unmatched junction nucleotides: 4. The CDR3 consists of 15 residues. Germline-derived CDR1 and CDR2 are KGHSH and LQKENI. In DNA, the CDR3 is TGTGCCAGCTCACCAAGGGGACAGAACAATCAGCCCCAGCATTTT. Translation gives CASSPRGQNNQPQHF.

The V call is TRBV6-5, the J call TRBJ2-3; 12 bases match TRBD2. Germline V CDR1 and CDR2: MNHEY, SVGAGI. The CDR3 consists of 15 residues. V gave up 6 bases and J gave up 0 bases; unmatched junction bases: 1. The CDR3 sequence is CASRGLAGSTDTQYF. For the CDR3, the DNA is TGTGCCAGCAGAGGACTAGCGGGGAGCACAGATACGCAGTATTTT.

The chain recombines TRBV10-3 with TRBJ2-7; possible D gene TRBD2, 6 bases. V was cut by 0 bases and J by 4 bases, with 16 bases left in between. The germline V gene encodes CDR1 ENHRY and CDR2 SYGVKD. The length of the CDR3 is 16 residues. The CDR3 DNA sequence: TGTGCCATCAGTGAGTCCGTTCCTAGCGAGGGATACGAGCAGTACTTC. Translated: CAISESVPSEGYEQYF.

The CDR3 protein is CASSPPPGHFGSPADSPLHF. CDR3 sequence (DNA): TGTGCCAGCAGTCCACCCCCGGGACATTTTGGGTCCCCCGCAGATTCACCCCTCCACTTT. V and J are TRBV28 and TRBJ1-6; a weak D match, TRBD1 (6 bases). Germline CDR1 and CDR2: MDHEN and SYDVKM. This CDR3 comprises 20 residues. Trimming left V 5 bases short and J 8 bases short, with 31 bases between.

The chain employs TRBV6-5 and TRBJ1-2; maybe TRBD1 (6 bases). The V gene's germline CDR1 is MNHEY and CDR2 SVGAGI. This CDR3 comprises 12 residues. V was cut by 8 bases and J by 4 bases, with 11 bases left in between. In DNA form, the CDR3 reads TGTGCCAGCTCAGGACAGACCTATGGCTACACCTTC. This gives the protein CASSGQTYGYTF.

The chain links TRBV24-1 to TRBJ2-7; 9 positions match TRBD1. CDR1 KGHDR and CDR2 SFDVKD come from the germline V gene. CDR3 length: 15 residues. Trimming took 6 bases from V and 8 from J; bases not matched to a gene: 13. CDR3 loop: CATSSSPGTGYQQYF. The CDR3 DNA follows: TGTGCCACCAGTTCCTCGCCCGGGACAGGGTATCAGCAGTACTTC.

The V call is TRBV9, the J call TRBJ1-3; no clear D gene. The CDR3 spans 14 residues. Germline V gene data show CDR1 as SGDLS and CDR2 as YYNGEE. The germline V and J ends were trimmed by 0 bases and 3 bases, with 7 bases remaining between them. The CDR3 DNA reads TGTGCCAGCAGCGTAGCTTCAGTTGGAAACACCATATATTTT. This gives the protein CASSVASVGNTIYF.